The 24 T cell receptor beta chains presented below share a single source sample, sequenced in a study of immune heterogeneity within non-small cell lung tumors. Multiplex PCR amplified the TCR beta CDR3 region. Its first round ran for about 10 cycles with 32 V and 13 J primers. MiXCR, run by TCRdb on the multiplex PCR reads, gives a single entry per CDR3 protein. This table has 20,000 to 25,000 distinct CDR3 sequences, 27% appearing once. Bulk tumor genomic DNA, approximately 560 ng per sample, was the template. Biopsies that were spaced far apart were taken, several per primary tumor, during surgery. Curative surgery was performed on patients who had untreated, newly diagnosed non-small cell lung cancer. What was sequenced was lung tumor tissue. These receptors all stem from a man in his forties with non-small cell lung cancer.

This clonotype was seen a few times. The J gene is TRBJ1-3, the V gene TRBV7-2; 7 bases fit TRBD1. The CDR3 spans 16 residues. V dropped 5 bases and J dropped 1; count of bases not matched to a gene: 8. Per the germline V gene, CDR1 is SGHTA and CDR2 is FQGNSA. CDR3 region: CASSPQGSVSGNTIYF. DNA of the CDR3: TGTGCCAGCAGCCCACAGGGGTCTGTATCTGGAAACACCATATATTTT.

The chain links TRBV5-6 to TRBJ1-5; D remains unclear. Germline assignment: CDR1 SGHDT and CDR2 YYEEEE. With 1 base removed from V and 0 bases from J, the gap between germline ends came to 11 bases. This CDR3 spans 16 amino acids. The CDR3 loop reads CASSLWTGNSNQPQHF. Here the CDR3 DNA reads TGTGCCAGCAGCTTGTGGACGGGTAATAGCAATCAGCCCCAGCATTTT.

The chain has TRBV4-1 and TRBJ2-1, with a tentative D call TRBD2 (7 bases). CDR1 is MGHRA and CDR2 is YSYEKL in the germline V gene. The CDR3 loop spans 15 amino acids. The V and J ends lost 6 bases and 9 bases respectively, with 21 bases between them. Here the CDR3 reads CASRGGGGSDSEQFF. The CDR3 DNA reads as TGCGCCAGCAGAGGGGGTGGCGGGAGTGACAGTGAGCAGTTCTTC.

This clonotype was detected a few times. The chain is built from TRBV30 and TRBJ1-4; TRBD1 is a possible D gene (5 bases). The CDR3 runs 15 residues. Germline loops: CDR1 GTSNPN, CDR2 SVGIG (reference sequence). V lost 4 bases to trimming and J lost 7 bases, with 19 bases between them. CDR3 residues: CAWTRGGGGFEKLFF. Written as DNA, the CDR3 is TGTGCCTGGACCCGGGGCGGGGGAGGCTTTGAAAAACTGTTTTTT.

In this sample, this clonotype turned up many times. The chain joins TRBV12-3 or TRBV12-4 to TRBJ2-7; a possible D gene is TRBD1 (6 bases). The V end was cut by 5 bases, the J end by 2 bases, with 10 bases between. The CDR3 is made up of 13 amino acids. CDR3 sequence: CASSLWTAYEQYF. Written as DNA, the CDR3 is TGTGCCAGCAGTCTATGGACAGCCTACGAGCAGTACTTC.

V usage is TRBV6-1 and J usage is TRBJ1-1, with D possibly matching TRBD1 (5 bases). Trimming shortened V by 5 bases and J by 10 bases, and 38 bases separated the two germline ends. The germline V gene encodes CDR1 MNHNS and CDR2 SASEGT. This CDR3 has 20 residues. The chain's CDR3 is CASSQPLGQVRAEPKFGAFF. The CDR3, as DNA: TGTGCCAGCAGTCAACCTTTGGGGCAGGTTCGTGCCGAGCCCAAGTTTGGAGCTTTCTTT.

This clonotype appeared many times. CDR3 loop: CASGGQARRDGYTF. DNA of the CDR3: TGTGCCAGCGGGGGACAGGCCCGTCGCGATGGCTACACCTTC. The rearrangement uses TRBV27 and TRBJ1-2; 8 nucleotides agree with TRBD1. The germline gives CDR1 MNHEY, CDR2 SMNVEV (reference sequence). The V gene end was trimmed by 8 bases and the J gene end by 6 bases; junction bases not matched to a gene: 11. The CDR3 covers 14 residues.

Remarks on this clonotype: Mismatch with germline at one junction end may stem from a read error. This chain connects TRBV24-1 to TRBJ2-1; a weak D match, TRBD2 (5 bases). Germline V gives CDR1 KGHDR, CDR2 SFDVKD. CDR3 length: 17 amino acids. This chain's CDR3 is CAPSDPPGVGDYNEQFF. In nucleotides, the CDR3 is TGTGCCCCCAGTGACCCACCAGGCGTGGGAGACTACAATGAGCAGTTCTTC.

This clonotype was seen more than once but under ten times. This chain joins TRBV5-5 and TRBJ2-7; D is ambiguous. The CDR3 loop spans 15 amino acids. Germline loops: CDR1 SGHKS, CDR2 YYEKEE (reference sequence). The V and J ends lost 0 bases and 1 base respectively, with 11 bases between them. In nucleotides, the CDR3 is TGTGCCAGCAGCTTGGAGTCAGGCAAATCCTACGAGCAGTACTTC. It encodes CASSLESGKSYEQYF.

This clonotype was picked up many times. This chain uses TRBV15 with TRBJ2-3; possible D gene TRBD2, 6 bases. Per germline, CDR1 LNHNV and CDR2 YYDKDF (reference sequence). There are 15 residues in the CDR3. The ends were cut back, 2 bases at V and 1 base at J, with 10 bases in the middle. This CDR3 reads CATSRPGTGTDTQYF. The CDR3, as DNA: TGTGCCACCAGCAGACCCGGGACTGGCACAGATACGCAGTATTTT.

This clonotype was observed many times. As DNA, the CDR3 is TGTGCCAGCAGCTTACAGGGCAACTACGAGCAGTACTTC. This codes for CASSLQGNYEQYF. The chain recombines TRBV11-3 with TRBJ2-7; tentatively, D is TRBD1 (5 bases). With 2 bases removed from V and 3 bases from J, the gap between germline ends came to 8 bases. Germline lookup yields CDR1 SGHNT and CDR2 YENEEA. The CDR3 has 13 amino acids.

The chain combines TRBV11-2 with TRBJ2-1; D is unresolved. Germline loops: CDR1 SGHAT, CDR2 FQNNGV. CDR3 length equals 13 residues. Trimming took 0 bases from V and 6 from J, leaving 6 bases between them. CDR3 nucleotides: TGTGCCAGCAGCTTAGATAGGGCCAATGAGCAGTTCTTC. This sequence encodes CASSLDRANEQFF.

The chain combines TRBV4-2 with TRBJ2-2, with 9 nucleotides matching TRBD2. J gave up 14 bases and V 3 bases, and 10 bases lay outside the gene matches. This CDR3 has 14 amino acids. Germline V CDR1 and CDR2: LGHNA, YNFKEQ. This CDR3 is CASSQTPAGGELFF. The CDR3 bases are TGTGCCAGCAGCCAGACCCCAGCGGGAGGAGAACTGTTTTTT.

The chain links TRBV30 to TRBJ2-5; 8 bases map to TRBD2. With V trimmed by 3 bases and J by 0 bases, 9 bases remained unmatched. The CDR3 covers 16 residues. Germline V CDR1 and CDR2: GTSNPN, SVGIG (reference sequence). CDR3 sequence reads: CAWRSERGTYQETQYF. CDR3 in DNA: TGTGCCTGGAGGTCCGAGCGGGGGACGTACCAAGAGACCCAGTACTTC.

This clonotype was observed many times. The rearrangement uses TRBV20-1 and TRBJ2-3; TRBD1 is a possible D gene (6 bases). This CDR3 region has 15 residues. The germline gives CDR1 DFQATT, CDR2 SNEGSKA (reference sequence). V was trimmed by 7 bases and J by 1 base, leaving 18 bases between them. The CDR3 loop reads CSGQGNPEGTDTQYF. Written as DNA, the CDR3 is TGCAGTGGTCAGGGGAACCCAGAGGGCACAGATACGCAGTATTTT.

This clonotype was seen many times. The chain is built from TRBV30 and TRBJ1-2, with TRBD1 matching 7 bases. The CDR3 is made up of 13 amino acids. The trim removed 2 bases at V and 4 bases at J, leaving 4 bases unmatched. The germline V gene encodes CDR1 GTSNPN and CDR2 SVGIG (reference sequence). CDR3 nucleotide sequence: TGTGCCTGGAGTAGGGACAGACCCTATGGCTACACCTTC. Amino acid sequence: CAWSRDRPYGYTF.

The V gene is TRBV11-2, the J gene TRBJ2-2; D is possibly TRBD1 (5 bases). This CDR3 region has 15 residues. Germline V lookup: CDR1 SGHAT, CDR2 FQNNGV. V gave up 2 bases and J gave up 1 base, with 8 bases separating them. This chain's CDR3 is CASSLNRLNTGELFF. The DNA of the CDR3 is TGTGCCAGCAGCTTAAACAGGTTGAACACCGGGGAGCTGTTTTTT. Full variable domain (outside the CDR3, taken from reference TRBV11-2 and TRBJ2-2): EAGVAQSPRYKIIEKRQSVAFWCNPISGHATLYWYQQILGQGPKLLIQFQNNGVVDDSQLPKDRFSAERLKGVDSTLKIQPAKLEDSAVYLCASSLNRLNTGELFFGEGSRLTVL.

This clonotype showed up just a few times. DNA of the CDR3: TGCAGTGCTAGCGACCATAACACCGGGGAGCTGTTTTTT. This sequence encodes CSASDHNTGELFF. This chain joins TRBV20-1 and TRBJ2-2, with D uncertain. Germline V gives CDR1 DFQATT, CDR2 SNEGSKA (reference sequence). Trimming took off 3 bases at V and 2 bases at J, with 7 bases between the two ends. This CDR3 comprises 13 residues.

This clonotype was detected a few times. The V call is TRBV29-1, the J call TRBJ2-1, with unresolved D. The CDR3 sequence is 12 residues long. V lost 2 bases and J lost 6, with 8 bases in between. CDR1 and CDR2 from the germline V gene are SQVTM and ANQGSEA. The DNA of the CDR3 is TGCAGCGTTGAAAGTATGATCAATGAGCAGTTCTTC. Translating it yields CSVESMINEQFF.

About this clonotype itself: The junction and the germline gene differ at one end; a read error may be behind it. The chain recombines TRBV3-1 with TRBJ1-5; no reliable D call. This CDR3 is built from 14 residues. Per the germline V gene, CDR1 is LGHDT and CDR2 is YNNKEL (reference sequence). Here the CDR3 DNA reads TGTGCCAGCAGCCGACGGGGAAGCAATCAGCACCAGCATTTT. Encoded protein: CASSRRGSNQHQHF.

The chain employs TRBV27 and TRBJ2-4, with TRBD2 matching over 9 bases. This CDR3 is built from 14 residues. Germline loops: CDR1 MNHEY, CDR2 SMNVEV (reference sequence). V dropped 5 bases and J dropped 8; count of bases not matched to a gene: 7. In nucleotides, the CDR3 is TGTGCCAGCAGTCTGACTAGCGGCAGTCACATTCAGTACTTC. As protein: CASSLTSGSHIQYF.

This sequence joins TRBV11-2 and TRBJ1-4, with 9 bases identical to TRBD1. Trimming cost V 5 bases and J 8 bases; bases outside gene matches: 6. This CDR3 has 14 amino acids. Germline CDR1 is SGHAT and CDR2 is FQNNGV. The CDR3 bases are TGTGCCAGCAGCCCTGGGACAGGGCGAGAAAAACTGTTTTTT. Its protein is CASSPGTGREKLFF.

This clonotype was recorded at least ten times. J is TRBJ1-6 and V is TRBV20-1, with 8 bases lining up with TRBD1. The CDR3 is 14 residues long. V gave up 0 bases and J gave up 10 bases; unmatched junction bases: 5. Per germline, CDR1 DFQATT and CDR2 SNEGSKA (reference sequence). CDR3 sequence reads: CSARDGQGGSPLHF. CDR3 coding DNA: TGCAGTGCTAGAGACGGACAGGGAGGATCACCCCTCCACTTT.

This chain connects TRBV19 to TRBJ1-1, with a tentative D call TRBD1 (5 bases). Trimming took 11 bases from V and 1 from J, leaving 20 bases between them. The CDR3 is made up of 15 amino acids. Germline CDR1 reads LNHDA; CDR2 reads SQIVND (reference sequence). This CDR3 reads CAASGQGKGNTEAFF. CDR3 in DNA: TGTGCCGCTTCTGGCCAGGGAAAGGGGAACACTGAAGCTTTCTTT.